A single sample is the source of the 11 T cell receptor beta chains below, sequenced in a study of vaccination and CD4 T cells after COVID-19. The treatment here: roughly nine-day PBMC culture with coronavirus spike peptide pools or control peptides (ViraFEST assay). These TCRs' antigens remain unknown. The Oncomine TCR Beta short-read assay sequenced DNA from cultured CD4+ T cells. TCRdb re-called the PCR reads with MiXCR, one entry per CDR3 protein. This sample yields approximately 16,000 distinct CDR3 sequences, of which less than 30% are seen a single time; roughly 21% belongs to the top ten. The sequencing sample was made of cultured CD4+ T cells from blood. These receptor sequences come from a human donor with COVID-19.

This clonotype was seen only a few times. The gene calls are TRBV20-1 and TRBJ2-1; 16 nucleotides agree with TRBD2. V shed 3 bases and J 9 bases; nucleotides not matched to a gene: 8. CDR1 DFQATT and CDR2 SNEGSKA come from the germline V gene (reference sequence). The CDR3 contains 16 residues. CDR3 region: CSASPRGLAGGLEQFF. DNA for the CDR3: TGCAGTGCTAGCCCCCGGGGACTAGCGGGGGGGCTTGAGCAGTTCTTC.

V and J are TRBV19 and TRBJ1-2; D gene ambiguous. CDR1 and CDR2 from the germline V gene are LNHDA and SQIVND (reference sequence). This CDR3 is built from 14 residues. Trimming took off 7 bases at V and 4 bases at J, with 16 bases between the two ends. DNA of the CDR3: TGTGCCAGTAACCCGGGATCCTCCATCTATGGCTACACCTTC. Its protein is CASNPGSSIYGYTF.

This clonotype was seen only a few times. This sequence joins TRBV28 and TRBJ1-2; D gene unclear. This CDR3 has 13 residues. Germline CDR1 is MDHEN and CDR2 is SYDVKM. V was pared by 5 bases and J by 4 bases, with 11 bases between. CDR3 residues: CASSQHGSYGYTF. In nucleotides, the CDR3 is TGTGCCAGCAGTCAGCACGGCAGCTATGGCTACACCTTC.

This clonotype was seen only a few times. This sequence joins TRBV20-1 and TRBJ2-7; D perhaps matches TRBD1 (6 bases). The CDR3 contains 14 residues. The V end was cut by 3 bases, the J end by 2 bases, with 14 bases between. Germline V lookup: CDR1 DFQATT, CDR2 SNEGSKA (reference sequence). The CDR3 DNA is TGCAGTGCTAGTGGCCGGGGACAAACCTACGAGCAGTACTTC. Translating gives CSASGRGQTYEQYF.

This clonotype ranks as medium-sized. The chain employs TRBV6-1 and TRBJ2-4; 9 bases line up with TRBD1. Germline-derived CDR1 and CDR2 are MNHNS and SASEGT. The CDR3 runs to 14 residues. The V segment lost 7 bases and the J segment 9 bases; nucleotides outside the gene matches: 10. The CDR3 nucleotides read TGTGCCAGCACCACAGGGGGCCTTAGGGGCATTCAGTACTTC. This translates into CASTTGGLRGIQYF.

The V call is TRBV4-3, the J call TRBJ2-7, with 9 bases aligning to TRBD2. Germline loops: CDR1 LGHNA, CDR2 YSLEER. Germline trimming cut 1 base from V and 2 bases from J; bases unmatched to any gene: 3. The CDR3 extends over 15 amino acids. The CDR3 here is CASSQVAGATYEQYF. The CDR3, as DNA: TGCGCCAGCAGCCAAGTAGCGGGGGCGACCTACGAGCAGTACTTC.

This clonotype has only a few counts. This chain connects TRBV6-1 to TRBJ2-2, with TRBD1 matching over 8 bases. V lost 6 bases, J lost 0 bases, and 3 bases stayed unmatched. This CDR3 is 15 amino acids long. Germline V gene data show CDR1 as MNHNS and CDR2 as SASEGT. CDR3 nucleotide sequence: TGTGCCAGCAGGCCGGGACAGGCGAACACCGGGGAGCTGTTTTTT. Its translation: CASRPGQANTGELFF.

This clonotype was picked up a small number of times. V usage is TRBV6-1 and J usage is TRBJ1-3; D call uncertain. V lost 9 bases and J 2 bases, leaving 20 bases between the germline ends. Germline lookup yields CDR1 MNHNS and CDR2 SASEGT. The CDR3 consists of 16 residues. The CDR3 DNA follows: TGTGCCAGTTTGAGGCTTGGGTTAGATGCTGGAAACACCATATATTTT. Its translation is CASLRLGLDAGNTIYF.

This clonotype is classed as medium-sized. This chain connects TRBV20-1 to TRBJ1-2, with unresolved D. Trimming removed 0 bases at V and 2 bases at J, with 10 bases between. The germline V gene has CDR1 DFQATT and CDR2 SNEGSKA (reference sequence). This CDR3 comprises 14 residues. CDR3 sequence reads: CSARDPSENYGYTF. CDR3 in DNA: TGCAGTGCTAGAGATCCCTCCGAAAACTATGGCTACACCTTC.

Sample share makes this clonotype medium-sized (0.01 to 0.1%). This chain joins TRBV29-1 and TRBJ1-2; no firm D call. Germline-derived CDR1 and CDR2 are SQVTM and ANQGSEA. The V end lost 6 bases, the J end lost 8 bases, and 10 bases lay between the germline ends. The CDR3 spans 10 residues. The CDR3 region has the DNA TGCAGCGTCGCCGGAAGCGGCTACACCTTC. Residues: CSVAGSGYTF.

The table lists this clonotype with a few counts. The rearrangement joins TRBV6-2 or TRBV6-3 to TRBJ1-1, with D unclear. This CDR3 region has 13 residues. Trimming shortened V by 2 bases and J by 5 bases, and 9 bases separated the two germline ends. CDR1 MNHEY and CDR2 SVGEGT come from the germline V gene. Written as DNA, the CDR3 is TGTGCCAGCAGTTACCCCATGGGGACTGAAGCTTTCTTT. Its protein is CASSYPMGTEAFF.